These T cell receptor beta chains were read from a single sample in a study of CD8+ T cells in alopecia areata. TCRdb's copy holds only in-frame clones and misses some; the assay was immunoSEQ multiplex PCR. This sample has about 200,000 clones; under 40% occur once, and the top ten carry almost 0.5%. Specimen: CD4+ T cells sorted from blood, collected at roughly week 30, from a patient treated with tofacitinib. All receptors derive from a human donor with alopecia areata. Both conserved end residues are part of each CDR3. A D gene is named only where the DNA matches it firmly. The size of a clone is reported for some rows only, either as once, few or many, or as a class for expanded clones.

NA | few | 13 | TRBJ1-1 | TRBV7-9 | CASSLTANTEAFF | TGTGCCAGCAGCTTAACAGCGAACACTGAAGCTTTCTTT
NA | NA | 14 | TRBJ2-5 | TRBV6-6 | CASSKNRDTETQYF | TGTGCCAGCAGTAAGAACCGGGACACAGAGACCCAGTACTTC
NA | NA | 16 | TRBJ2-3 | TRBV7-9 | CASSVGLKQSTDTQYF | TGTGCCAGCAGCGTCGGACTCAAACAAAGCACAGATACGCAGTATTTT
NA | NA | 16 | TRBJ2-7 | TRBV5-6 | CASSLVALTGSYEQYF | TGTGCCAGCAGCTTGGTGGCCCTAACGGGATCCTACGAGCAGTACTTC
NA | NA | 15 | TRBJ1-2 | TRBV14 | CASSQGGTRVYGYTF | TGTGCCAGCAGCCAAGGGGGGACAAGAGTCTATGGCTACACCTTC
TRBD2 | few | 17 | TRBJ2-1 | TRBV10-3 | CAISELTGLATYNEQFF | TGTGCCATCAGTGAGTTAACGGGACTAGCGACCTACAATGAGCAGTTCTTC
NA | NA | 12 | TRBJ2-7 | TRBV12-5 | CASGLWGREQYF | TGTGCTAGTGGTTTGTGGGGGCGAGAGCAGTACTTC
NA | NA | 12 | TRBJ2-4 | TRBV5-1 | CASRLPKNIQYF | TGCGCCAGCAGGCTCCCCAAAAACATTCAGTACTTC
NA | few | 14 | TRBJ2-7 | TRBV10-3 | CATRRDGSSYEQYF | TGTGCCACCCGGAGGGACGGGAGCTCCTACGAGCAGTACTTC
TRBD2 | many | 17 | TRBJ2-1 | TRBV19 | CASSGGTSGASYNEQFF | TGTGCCAGTAGTGGGGGGACTAGCGGGGCCTCCTACAATGAGCAGTTCTTC
TRBD2 | NA | 16 | TRBJ2-3 | TRBV5-1 | CASSLGRTRRTDTQYF | TGCGCCAGCAGCTTGGGGCGGACTAGACGCACAGATACGCAGTATTTT
TRBD1 | NA | 15 | TRBJ1-2 | TRBV7-9 | CASTVGQGATYGYTF | TGTGCCAGCACCGTCGGACAGGGGGCGACCTATGGCTACACCTTC
NA | few | 14 | TRBJ2-7 | TRBV2 | CASMQTGIGYEQYF | TGTGCCAGCATGCAGACAGGTATTGGCTACGAGCAGTACTTC
NA | NA | 14 | TRBJ2-6 | TRBV5-1 | CASSSESGANVLTF | TGCGCCAGCAGCTCGGAGAGTGGGGCCAACGTCCTGACTTTC
TRBD2 | few | 16 | TRBJ2-7 | TRBV5-4 | CASSSGLAGGPYEQYF | TGTGCCAGCAGCTCTGGACTAGCGGGAGGGCCCTACGAGCAGTACTTC
NA | few | 14 | TRBJ1-6 | TRBV19 | CASSFGQLNSPLHF | TGTGCCAGTAGCTTCGGACAGCTTAATTCACCCCTCCACTTT
TRBD2 | few | 15 | TRBJ2-3 | TRBV19 | CASSRAGVVTDTQYF | TGTGCCAGTAGCAGAGCGGGAGTAGTAACAGATACGCAGTATTTT
NA | few | 14 | TRBJ2-4 | TRBV19 | CASSMWLAKNIQYF | TGTGCCAGTAGTATGTGGCTAGCCAAAAACATTCAGTACTTC
NA | NA | 13 | TRBJ1-2 | TRBV19 | CASKELTNYGYTF | TGTGCCAGTAAGGAACTGACCAACTATGGCTACACCTTC
NA | NA | 12 | TRBJ1-2 | TRBV19 | CASRSGSRGYTF | TGTGCCAGCAGATCAGGTTCGAGGGGCTACACCTTC
NA | NA | 13 | TRBJ2-2 | TRBV29-1 | CSVVRGNTGELFF | TGCAGCGTTGTCCGGGGTAACACCGGGGAGCTGTTTTTT
NA | few | 15 | TRBJ1-5 | TRBV5-1 | CASSLWDGSNQPQHF | TGCGCCAGCAGCCTGTGGGACGGTAGCAATCAGCCCCAGCATTTT